This TCR beta chain was obtained from a study of Ad26.COV2.S vaccination and SARS-CoV-2 variants. Using immunoSEQ multiplex PCR, the repertoire was profiled, and TCRdb retains in-frame clones only, with some absent. Here the sample spans around 300,000 clones, about 89% being singletons. The sample's treatment: roughly 18 received Ad26.COV2.S at low or high dose, single or two shots; 5 received placebo; per-sample allocation not given. The samples were gathered on day 63 after the first injection of vaccine or placebo. V was shortened by 0 bases and J by 3 bases, with 15 bases between the two germline ends. The CDR3 runs to 16 residues. Germline assignment: CDR1 SGDLS and CDR2 YYNGEE.

The V and J genes are TRBV9 and TRBJ1-1; D gene uncertain. The sequences come from peripheral blood, collected in a trial of Ad26.COV2.S vaccine versus placebo. This clonotype was obtained from a person between 18 and 65 years old who received the Ad26.COV2.S COVID-19 vaccine or a placebo. The CDR3 region has the DNA TGTGCCAGCAGCGTAGCTCTCGTCGACGGGGACACTGAAGCTTTCTTT. Its protein is CASSVALVDGDTEAFF. Full variable domain (remainder filled in from reference TRBV9 and TRBJ1-1): DSGVTQTPKHLITATGQRVTLRCSPRSGDLSVYWYQQSLDQGLQFLIQYYNGEERAKGNILERFSAQQFPDLHSELNLSSLELGDSALYFCASSVALVDGDTEAFFGQGTRLTVV.